This T cell receptor beta chain was sequenced in a study of shared T cell receptors in the human thymus. This CDR3 region has 16 residues. J was trimmed by 3 bases and V by 3 bases; bases with no gene match: 8. The germline gives CDR1 LGHNT, CDR2 FRNRAP. Assay used: immunoSEQ multiplex PCR; TCRdb lists only in-frame clones, some missing. The data contain 540,000 or so clones, 78% of them seen just once; the ten biggest clones take up more than 0.01%. The sample was also reused in another study, on human thymus T cells. That investigation notes: Gene usage for V and J segments appeared biased in thymic and blood repertoires.

Source material: thymocytes. The chain links TRBV12-5 to TRBJ2-7; 10 bases agree with TRBD1. This clonotype originated in a boy under two years old with a congenital heart defect. This chain's CDR3 is CASGLDRGQGNYEQYF. The CDR3 DNA sequence: TGTGCTAGTGGTTTAGACAGGGGGCAGGGAAACTACGAGCAGTACTTC.